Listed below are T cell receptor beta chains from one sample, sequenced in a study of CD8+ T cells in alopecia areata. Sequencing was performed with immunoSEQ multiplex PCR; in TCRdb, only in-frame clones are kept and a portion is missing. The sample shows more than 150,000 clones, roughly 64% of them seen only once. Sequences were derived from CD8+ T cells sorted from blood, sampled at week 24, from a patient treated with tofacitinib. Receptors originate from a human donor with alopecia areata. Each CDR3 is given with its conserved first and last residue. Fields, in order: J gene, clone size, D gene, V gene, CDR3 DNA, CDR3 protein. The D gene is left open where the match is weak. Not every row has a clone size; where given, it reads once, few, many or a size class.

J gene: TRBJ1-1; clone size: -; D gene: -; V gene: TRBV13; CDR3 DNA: TGTGCCAGCACCCCCCCCGGGAACACTGAAGCTTTCTTT; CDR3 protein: CASTPPGNTEAFF
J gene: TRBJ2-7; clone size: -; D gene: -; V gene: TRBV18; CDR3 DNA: TGTGCCAGCTCAACGAATGGACCCTACGAGCAGTACTTC; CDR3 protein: CASSTNGPYEQYF
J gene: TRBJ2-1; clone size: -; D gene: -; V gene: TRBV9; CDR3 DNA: TGTGCCAGCAGCGTAGATGGCTCCTACAATGAGCAGTTCTTC; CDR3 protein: CASSVDGSYNEQFF
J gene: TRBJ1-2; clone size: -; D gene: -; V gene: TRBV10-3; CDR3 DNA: TGTGCCATCAGTGAGGATACGGCAGGGCTTACCTATGGCTACACCTTC; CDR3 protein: CAISEDTAGLTYGYTF
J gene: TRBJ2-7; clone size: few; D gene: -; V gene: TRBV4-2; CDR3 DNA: TGTGCCAGCAGCCAAGGCCCCACCGACAGGTATACCTACGAGCAGTACTTC; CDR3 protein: CASSQGPTDRYTYEQYF
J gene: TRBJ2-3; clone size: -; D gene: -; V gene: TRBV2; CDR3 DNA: TGTGCCAGCAGAGATACACTTATGCGGGGGCTTCCAGCAGATACGCAGTATTTT; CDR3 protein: CASRDTLMRGLPADTQYF
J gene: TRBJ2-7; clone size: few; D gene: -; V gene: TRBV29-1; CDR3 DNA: TGCAGCGCCCGGGGCCTGGGGGGATCCCGCTCCTACGAGCAGTACTTC; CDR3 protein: CSARGLGGSRSYEQYF
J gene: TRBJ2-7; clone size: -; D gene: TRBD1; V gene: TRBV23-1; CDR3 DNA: TGCGCCAGCAGTCAATATAGGACAGGGATACACGAGCAGTACTTC; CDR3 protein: CASSQYRTGIHEQYF
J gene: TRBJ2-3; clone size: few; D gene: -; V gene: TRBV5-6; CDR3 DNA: TGTGCCAGCAGCACGAACACAGATACGCAGTATTTT; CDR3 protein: CASSTNTDTQYF
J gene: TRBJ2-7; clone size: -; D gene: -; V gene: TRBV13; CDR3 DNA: TGTGCCAGCAGCCTGGGCAGGGAGTACGAGCAGTACTTC; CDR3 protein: CASSLGREYEQYF
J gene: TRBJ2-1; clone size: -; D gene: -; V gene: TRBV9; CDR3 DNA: TGTGCCAGCCATCCAGACGGACAGTTCTTC; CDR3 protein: CASHPDGQFF
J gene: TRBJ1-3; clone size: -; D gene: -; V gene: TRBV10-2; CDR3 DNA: TGCGCCAGCAGTGACGGGACATCTAGAAACACCATATATTTT; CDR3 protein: CASSDGTSRNTIYF
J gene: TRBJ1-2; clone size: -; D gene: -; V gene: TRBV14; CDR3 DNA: TGTGCCAGCAGCCAAGAAAACGGCTATGGCTACACCTTC; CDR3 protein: CASSQENGYGYTF
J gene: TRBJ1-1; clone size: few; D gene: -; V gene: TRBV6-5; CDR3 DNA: TGTGCCAGCACCCCCGGGACATCCACTGAAGCTTTCTTT; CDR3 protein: CASTPGTSTEAFF
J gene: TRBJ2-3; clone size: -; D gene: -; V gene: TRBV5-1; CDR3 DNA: TGCGCCACCCAGCAGGGGATTTCGACTATCACAGATACGCAGTATTTT; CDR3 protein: CATQQGISTITDTQYF
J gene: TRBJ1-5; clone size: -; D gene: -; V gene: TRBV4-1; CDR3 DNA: TGCGCCAGCAGCCAAGTGAGGGTTGGTCGCAATCAGCCCCAGCATTTT; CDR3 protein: CASSQVRVGRNQPQHF
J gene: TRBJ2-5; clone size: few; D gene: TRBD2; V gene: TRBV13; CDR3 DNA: TGTGCCAGCAGCTTAAGTACTAGCGGGGGCCGGTACTTC; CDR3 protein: CASSLSTSGGRYF
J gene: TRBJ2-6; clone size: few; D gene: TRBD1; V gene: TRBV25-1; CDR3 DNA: TGTGCCAGCAGTGAATTAGGGACAGGGTCCTCTGGGGCCAACGTCCTGACTTTC; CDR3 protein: CASSELGTGSSGANVLTF
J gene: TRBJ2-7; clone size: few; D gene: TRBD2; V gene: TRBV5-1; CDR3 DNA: TGCGCCAGCAGCTTACCTGTGGAGCGGGGGACCTCCTACGAGCAGTACTTC; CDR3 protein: CASSLPVERGTSYEQYF
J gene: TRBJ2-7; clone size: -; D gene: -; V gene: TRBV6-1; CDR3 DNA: TGTGCCAGCGGGAACGAGCAGTACTTC; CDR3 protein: CASGNEQYF
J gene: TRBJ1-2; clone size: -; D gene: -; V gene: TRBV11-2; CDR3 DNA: TGTGCCAGCAGCTTAGCGTCAGCTAACTATGGCTACACCTTC; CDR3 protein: CASSLASANYGYTF
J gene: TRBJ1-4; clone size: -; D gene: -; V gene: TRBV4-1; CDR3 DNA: TGCGCCAGCAGTCTAGGGCTTAATGAAAAACTGTTTTTT; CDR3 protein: CASSLGLNEKLFF
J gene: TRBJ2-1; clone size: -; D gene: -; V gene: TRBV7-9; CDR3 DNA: TGTGCCAGCAGCCAACCCGGTACTCCTAGCTCCTACAATGAGCAGTTCTTC; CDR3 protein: CASSQPGTPSSYNEQFF
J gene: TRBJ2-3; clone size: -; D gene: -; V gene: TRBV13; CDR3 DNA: TGTGCCAGCAGTTTAATTAAGGATCCTCAGCAAGATACGCAGTATTTT; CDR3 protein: CASSLIKDPQQDTQYF
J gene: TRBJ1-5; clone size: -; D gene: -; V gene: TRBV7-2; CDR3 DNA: TGTGCCAGCAGCCCCGACAGGAGGAGCAATCAGCCCCAGCATTTT; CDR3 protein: CASSPDRRSNQPQHF
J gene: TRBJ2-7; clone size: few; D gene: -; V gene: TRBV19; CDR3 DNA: TGTGCCAGTAGTAAGTGGCCTAGCGAACTTAAAATCTACGAGCAGTACTTC; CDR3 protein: CASSKWPSELKIYEQYF
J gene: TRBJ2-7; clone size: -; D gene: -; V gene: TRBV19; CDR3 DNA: TGTGCCAGTAGTATCGGACCCACGATCTCCTACGAGCAGTACTTC; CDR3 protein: CASSIGPTISYEQYF
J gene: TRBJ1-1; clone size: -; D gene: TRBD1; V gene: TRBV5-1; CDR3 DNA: TGCGCCAGCAGCTTTACAGGGGTCCAGACTGAAGCTTTCTTT; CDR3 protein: CASSFTGVQTEAFF
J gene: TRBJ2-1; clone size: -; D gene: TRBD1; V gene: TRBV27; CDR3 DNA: TGTGCCAGCAGTTTATGGGGACGGACAGGACGCTACAATGAGCAGTTCTTC; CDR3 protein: CASSLWGRTGRYNEQFF
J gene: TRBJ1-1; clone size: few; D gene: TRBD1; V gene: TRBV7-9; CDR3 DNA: TGTGCCAGCAGCTTAGCGCGGACAGGGCAAGCTTTCTTT; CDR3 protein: CASSLARTGQAFF
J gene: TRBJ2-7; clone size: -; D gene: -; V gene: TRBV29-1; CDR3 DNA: TGCAGCGTTGAGGGTGATTCTAGCGAGCAGTACTTC; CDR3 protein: CSVEGDSSEQYF
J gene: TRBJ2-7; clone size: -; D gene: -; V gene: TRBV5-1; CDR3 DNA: TGCGCCACCAGCTTGGGGGCTACGGGGGAGCAGTACTTC; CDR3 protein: CATSLGATGEQYF
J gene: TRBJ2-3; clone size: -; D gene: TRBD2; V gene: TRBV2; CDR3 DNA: TGTGCCAGCAGTGATCCGGGACTAGCGGCAGATACGCAGTATTTT; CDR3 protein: CASSDPGLAADTQYF
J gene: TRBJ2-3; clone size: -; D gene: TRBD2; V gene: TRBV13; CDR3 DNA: TGTGCCAGCAGCTTGGGATGGGGTGAGGGGACTAGCACCCCAGATACGCAGTATTTT; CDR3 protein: CASSLGWGEGTSTPDTQYF
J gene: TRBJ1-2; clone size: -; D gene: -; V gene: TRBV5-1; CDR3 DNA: TGCGCCAGCACCGAGACAGGAAGTCGCTATGGCTACACCTTC; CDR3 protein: CASTETGSRYGYTF
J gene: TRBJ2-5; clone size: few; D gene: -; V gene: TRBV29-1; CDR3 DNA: TGCAGCGTCCCCCTCCGGGAGACCCAGTACTTC; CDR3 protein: CSVPLRETQYF
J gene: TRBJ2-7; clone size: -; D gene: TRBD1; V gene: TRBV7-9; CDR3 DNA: TGTGCCAGCAGCTTAGGGAACCGGGACAGGGTCGTTGACTCCTACGAGCAGTACTTC; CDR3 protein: CASSLGNRDRVVDSYEQYF
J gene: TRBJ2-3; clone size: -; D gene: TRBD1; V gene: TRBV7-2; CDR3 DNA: TGTGCCAGCAGCTACGGGACAGTTAGCACAGATACGCAGTATTTT; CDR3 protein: CASSYGTVSTDTQYF
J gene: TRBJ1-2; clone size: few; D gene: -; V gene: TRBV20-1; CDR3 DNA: TGCAGTGTAATAGTTAACTATGGCTACACCTTC; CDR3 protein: CSVIVNYGYTF
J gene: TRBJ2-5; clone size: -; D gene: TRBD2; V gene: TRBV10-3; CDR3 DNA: TGTGCCATCAGCCGGACTAGCGGGGGGCTGGAGACCCAGTACTTC; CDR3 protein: CAISRTSGGLETQYF
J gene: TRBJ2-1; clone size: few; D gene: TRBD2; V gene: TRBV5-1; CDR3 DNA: TGCGCCAGCCGAGCGGGGGGGCTCAATGAGCAGTTCTTC; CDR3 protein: CASRAGGLNEQFF
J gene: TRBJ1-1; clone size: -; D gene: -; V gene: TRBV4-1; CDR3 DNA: TGCGCCAGCAGCCAGGCTGATATCATGAACACTGAAGCTTTCTTT; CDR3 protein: CASSQADIMNTEAFF
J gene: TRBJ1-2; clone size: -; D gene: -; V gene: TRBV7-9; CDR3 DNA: TGTGCCAGCAGCGGTCGCCCCCGACACTACACCTTC; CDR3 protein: CASSGRPRHYTF
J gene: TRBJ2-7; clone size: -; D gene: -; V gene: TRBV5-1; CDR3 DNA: TGCGCCAGCAGGTCGGTCAGGGAAGAGCATCGGCAGTACTTC; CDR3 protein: CASRSVREEHRQYF
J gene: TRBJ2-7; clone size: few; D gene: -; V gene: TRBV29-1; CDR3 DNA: TGCAGCGCTGGATCCCGGGGGTCTGCTGACGAGCAGTACTTC; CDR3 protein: CSAGSRGSADEQYF
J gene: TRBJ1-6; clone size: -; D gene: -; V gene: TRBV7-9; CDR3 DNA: TGTGCCAGCAGCTACCCCTCCGGCTCCTATAATTCACCCCTCCACTTT; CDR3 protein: CASSYPSGSYNSPLHF
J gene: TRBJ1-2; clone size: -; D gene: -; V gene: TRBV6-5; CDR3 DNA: TGTGCCAGCAGTCTAGGACGGAACTATGGCTACACCTTC; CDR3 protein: CASSLGRNYGYTF
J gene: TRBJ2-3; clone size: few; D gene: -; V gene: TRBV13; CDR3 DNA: TGTGCCAGCAGCGGGGGGAGAGGCGCAGATACGCAGTATTTT; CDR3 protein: CASSGGRGADTQYF
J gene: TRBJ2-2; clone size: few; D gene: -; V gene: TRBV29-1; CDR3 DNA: TGCAGCGTTGAACAGGGTTCGGCGAACACCGGGGAGCTGTTTTTT; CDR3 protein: CSVEQGSANTGELFF
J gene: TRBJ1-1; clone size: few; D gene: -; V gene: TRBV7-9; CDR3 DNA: TGTGCCAGCAATTCGGGGCGCCCGAACACTGAAGCTTTCTTT; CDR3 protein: CASNSGRPNTEAFF
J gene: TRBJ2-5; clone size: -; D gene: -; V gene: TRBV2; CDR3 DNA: TGTGCCAGCGAAGGCTTACAAGAGACCCAGTACTTC; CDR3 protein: CASEGLQETQYF
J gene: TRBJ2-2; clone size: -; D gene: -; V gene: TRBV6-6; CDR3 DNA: TGTGCCAGCAGTTACGACAGCTCGAACACCGGGGAGCTGTTTTTT; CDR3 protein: CASSYDSSNTGELFF
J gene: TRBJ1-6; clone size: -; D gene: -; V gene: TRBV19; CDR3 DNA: TGTGCCAGTAGTATAGTCAAGGACTACGGAATGAGCTCCTATAATTCACCCCTCCACTTT; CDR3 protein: CASSIVKDYGMSSYNSPLHF